This T cell receptor (beta chain) was identified during a study of blood T cell repertoires in COVID-19. CDR3 length: 17 amino acids. Trimming pared 1 base from V and 4 bases from J, leaving 16 bases between. Germline V CDR1 and CDR2: LGHNA, YSLEER. In the original analysis: The authors estimated nucleated cell counts from reference gene primer amplification. Profiled with immunoSEQ multiplex PCR; TCRdb holds only in-frame clones, not every one. V and J calls and clone size follow that table, whereas D and trimming were derived from the DNA. The data contain 75,000 to 80,000 clones, around 80% of them seen just once; the ten biggest clones take up approximately 20%.

Sequencing was done on a sample of peripheral blood. The V gene is TRBV4-3, the J gene TRBJ1-4; D remains ambiguous. The source of this sequence is a woman aged 60 to 75 with acute or convalescent COVID-19. This CDR3 reads CASSQGRSAASNEKLFF. The CDR3 DNA sequence: TGCGCCAGCAGCCAAGGACGGTCGGCAGCGAGTAATGAAAAACTGTTTTTT.